What follows describes a single TCR beta chain. The source of the sample is a study of blood T cell repertoires in COVID-19. Overall study: Nucleic acid was either cDNA or gDNA, and it came from T cells, B-cell-depleted T cells, or PBMCs.

Sequencing used immunoSEQ multiplex PCR; TCRdb keeps in-frame clones, though not all of them. In the table there are 250,000 to 400,000 clones, approximately 88% of which are singletons. Followed over time, Seattle patients had been enrolled while infection was active. Sample: peripheral blood. The source of this sequence is a woman under 40 with COVID-19, enrolled during active disease.

Here the CDR3 reads CASSSVGARGYGYTF. The CDR3 DNA is TGTGCCAGCAGTTCGGTGGGGGCGCGCGGCTATGGCTACACCTTC. J is TRBJ1-2 and V is TRBV28; D possibly corresponds to TRBD1 (6 bases). Germline V gene data show CDR1 as MDHEN and CDR2 as SYDVKM. This CDR3 region has 15 residues. V was trimmed by 4 bases and J by 4 bases, leaving 16 bases between them.